This T cell receptor (beta chain) was identified in a study of blood T cell repertoires in COVID-19. Study-wide background: COVID-19 samples from acute and convalescent phases originated in the United States, Italy and Spain. PBMCs, B-cell-depleted T cells, or T cells provided the cDNA or gDNA that made up the material.

This clone was counted between two and nine times. The sample has other DNA sequences that encode this CDR3 too. Authors' analysis steps: Amplification of reference gene primers provided the estimated nucleated cell counts. The data were produced by immunoSEQ multiplex PCR, yet TCRdb's version contains in-frame clones alone and is incomplete. That table gives V, J and clone size, and the DNA gave D and trimming. This table holds 150,000 or so clones, approximately 78% found once. Germline assignment: CDR1 LNHDA and CDR2 SQIVND (reference sequence). The ends lost 3 bases at V and 0 bases at J; junction bases unmatched: 3. The CDR3 is 15 amino acids.

The TCR sequence derives from a human donor in a cohort sampled during active COVID-19. Specimen: peripheral blood. The chain combines TRBV19 with TRBJ2-7; 9 nucleotides align to TRBD2. The CDR3 region is CASSIAGGSSYEQYF. CDR3 coding DNA: TGTGCCAGTAGTATCGCGGGAGGGAGCTCCTACGAGCAGTACTTC.